This T cell receptor beta chain was captured in a study of TIL therapy for anti-PD-1-resistant metastatic lung cancer. In the study overall: Median patient age was 54, ranging roughly 38-75 years. Study results and caveats: Treatment-naive, never-smoker and oncogene-addicted patients were overrepresented in this highly selected cohort. After infusion, TIL clonotypes partly replaced peripheral T cells and declined over months.

The V end was cut by 2 bases, the J end by 2 bases, with 16 bases between. The CDR3 has 16 amino acids. Germline assignment: CDR1 SGDLS and CDR2 YYNGEE. Time point: pre-treatment sample, taken before nivolumab and TIL therapy. This clone appeared once. The antigen remains undetermined. The immunoSEQ assay was v3. Sequenced by immunoSEQ multiplex PCR; TCRdb stores in-frame clones only, minus some. The sample contains tens of thousands of clones, about four fifths of which appear only once. The receptor comes from a person aged 30 to 80 with non-small cell lung cancer. The genes are TRBV9 and TRBJ1-2; perhaps TRBD1 as D (6 bases). Sequencing used blood, obtained at baseline. The CDR3 DNA is TGTGCCAGCAGCGTGGGGGCGGCAGGGCTCAACTATGGCTACACCTTC. It is translated as CASSVGAAGLNYGYTF.